The next 27 T cell receptor beta chains were all read from a single sample in a study of shared clonotypes between healthy human individuals (TCRdb year 2020). Library generation was performed with the immunoSEQ multiplex PCR assay. Not all clones reach the TCRdb copy of this immuneACCESS table, which keeps in-frame sequences only. Checked studies attribute under half of the gap to unresolved V genes and leave the rest unexplained. The sample contains about 470,000 clones, about 85% of them found a single time. Roughly 13% of the sample is taken by the ten largest. Sequenced: PBMCs. These TCRs come from a woman in her thirties or forties in good health. Some clones in this sample may be carry-over from other donors' samples.

The chain links TRBV27 to TRBJ2-3; D ambiguous. Germline V gene lookup returns CDR1 MNHEY and CDR2 SMNVEV (reference sequence). V lost 7 bases, J lost 2 bases, and 4 bases lay in between. This CDR3 comprises 11 residues. The CDR3 sequence: CASMHTDTQYF. The CDR3 DNA is TGTGCCAGCATGCACACAGATACGCAGTATTTT.

This chain joins TRBV28 and TRBJ2-5; D tentatively reads TRBD1 or TRBD2 (6 bases each). This CDR3 is built from 16 residues. Between the trimmed V and J ends, which lost 4 bases and 0 bases, there was a span of 15 bases. The germline CDR1 and CDR2 sequences are MDHEN and SYDVKM. CDR3 sequence: CASSSRLGQHQETQYF. CDR3 coding DNA: TGTGCCAGCAGTTCGAGACTAGGACAGCACCAAGAGACCCAGTACTTC. Filled out from reference TRBV28 and TRBJ2-5, the complete variable domain reads DVKVTQSSRYLVKRTGEKVFLECVQDMDHENMFWYRQDPGLGLRLIYFSYDVKMKEKGDIPEGYSVSREKKERFSLILESASTNQTSMYLCASSSRLGQHQETQYFGPGTRLLVL.

V is TRBV7-3 and J is TRBJ2-3; D call uncertain. There are 15 residues in the CDR3. Germline V gives CDR1 SGHTA, CDR2 FQGTGA. Deletions cut 4 bases from V and 3 bases from J, with 14 bases between. This chain's CDR3 is CASSSGPLGTDTQYF. As DNA, the CDR3 is TGTGCCAGCAGCTCTGGACCCTTGGGGACAGATACGCAGTATTTT.

This chain uses TRBV11-3 with TRBJ2-5, with a possible D match to TRBD1 (6 bases). Germline values: CDR1 SGHNT, CDR2 YENEEA. Between the trimmed V and J ends, which lost 5 bases and 2 bases, there was a span of 15 bases. CDR3 length equals 15 residues. This CDR3 reads CASSPTGTLQETQYF. The CDR3 nucleotides are TGTGCCAGCAGCCCAACCGGGACACTACAAGAGACCCAGTACTTC.

This chain uses TRBV5-1 with TRBJ2-7, with a weak D call TRBD2 (6 bases). Trimming left V 5 bases short and J 2 bases short, with 11 bases between. The CDR3 has 13 residues. CDR1 is SGHRS and CDR2 is YFSETQ in the germline V gene. CDR3 amino acids: CASSHGGPYEQYF. Written as DNA, the CDR3 is TGCGCCAGCAGTCACGGGGGTCCCTACGAGCAGTACTTC.

The chain combines TRBV7-9 with TRBJ2-1; TRBD2 is a possible D gene (5 bases). The CDR3 length is 12 residues. Deletions cut 5 bases from V and 10 bases from J, with 12 bases between. Germline assignment: CDR1 SEHNR and CDR2 FQNEAQ (reference sequence). The CDR3 here is CASSHTSWEQFF. DNA of the CDR3: TGTGCCAGCAGCCACACTAGTTGGGAGCAGTTCTTC.

The V and J genes are TRBV9 and TRBJ2-3, with a weak D call TRBD2 (5 bases). The CDR3 spans 16 residues. Germline CDR1 is SGDLS and CDR2 is YYNGEE. The germline V and J ends were trimmed by 4 bases and 1 base, with 16 bases remaining between them. The CDR3 DNA follows: TGTGCCAGCAGCCTGGTAGGAGGAGAAGGCACAGATACGCAGTATTTT. Its protein product is CASSLVGGEGTDTQYF.

The chain uses TRBV7-3 and TRBJ2-7; 8 nucleotides match TRBD2. The CDR3 runs 16 residues. Looked up from germline, CDR1 is SGHTA and CDR2 is FQGTGA. V shed 2 bases and J 5 bases; nucleotides not matched to a gene: 11. As DNA, the CDR3 is TGTGCCAGCAGCTTAGACTTGGCCAGCGGGAGTAACGAGCAGTACTTC. This gives the protein CASSLDLASGSNEQYF.

The rearrangement uses TRBV5-1 and TRBJ2-1; 7 bases agree with TRBD2. V was clipped by 4 bases and J by 3 bases; unmatched bases: 7. This CDR3 region has 15 residues. Per germline, CDR1 SGHRS and CDR2 YFSETQ. In DNA, the CDR3 is TGCGCCAGCAGCAAGACTAGCCCTGACTACAATGAGCAGTTCTTC. Its translation: CASSKTSPDYNEQFF.

The V gene is TRBV6-4, the J gene TRBJ2-1, with D maybe TRBD1 (6 bases). The V and J ends lost 6 bases and 9 bases respectively, with 15 bases between them. CDR3 length: 13 residues. CDR1 is MRHNA and CDR2 is SNTAGT in the germline V gene. CDR3 bases: TGTGCCAGCAGGCCACAGGGCTCGGGTGAGCAGTTCTTC. It encodes CASRPQGSGEQFF.

The chain links TRBV5-1 to TRBJ1-6, with D possibly TRBD1 on 6 matching bases. Germline assignment: CDR1 SGHRS and CDR2 YFSETQ. There are 16 residues in the CDR3. Trimming removed 5 bases from V and 5 bases from J, with 17 bases in between. CDR3 sequence: CASRAGTNVNNSPLHF. DNA of the CDR3: TGCGCCAGCAGAGCCGGGACAAACGTGAATAATTCACCCCTCCACTTT. Full variable domain (missing parts from reference TRBV5-1 and TRBJ1-6): KAGVTQTPRYLIKTRGQQVTLSCSPISGHRSVSWYQQTPGQGLQFLFEYFSETQRNKGNFPGRFSGRQFSNSRSEMNVSTLELGDSALYLCASRAGTNVNNSPLHFGNGTRLTVT.

The V gene is TRBV29-1, the J gene TRBJ2-1; D gene uncertain. Trimming pared 7 bases from V and 1 base from J, leaving 14 bases between. The CDR3 spans 14 residues. Looked up from germline, CDR1 is SQVTM and CDR2 is ANQGSEA. CDR3 in amino acids: CSALGALSYNEQFF. In nucleotides, the CDR3 is TGCAGCGCCCTCGGAGCGTTATCCTACAATGAGCAGTTCTTC.

The J gene is TRBJ2-6, the V gene TRBV9; the D is unclear. The CDR3 has 14 amino acids. Germline V gene lookup returns CDR1 SGDLS and CDR2 YYNGEE. The V end was cut by 7 bases, the J end by 0 bases, with 8 bases between. The CDR3 sequence: CASGRRSGANVLTF. In DNA form, the CDR3 reads TGTGCCAGCGGTCGGCGCTCTGGGGCCAACGTCCTGACTTTC.

The CDR3 nucleotides read TGTGCCAGCAGCGTCGGGCCGACCGCCGTAGATACGCAGTATTTT. Protein sequence: CASSVGPTAVDTQYF. The rearrangement uses TRBV9 and TRBJ2-3; D remains ambiguous. V was shortened by 2 bases and J by 5 bases, with 15 bases between the two germline ends. The CDR3 covers 15 residues. Germline V lookup: CDR1 SGDLS, CDR2 YYNGEE.

The chain employs TRBV9 and TRBJ2-5; D is possibly TRBD2 (6 bases). Germline CDR1 is SGDLS and CDR2 is YYNGEE. V was trimmed by 3 bases and J by 1 base, leaving 13 bases between them. This CDR3 contains 15 residues. The CDR3 nucleotides read TGTGCCAGCAGCGCAACCGGGACTTCCCAAGAGACCCAGTACTTC. This sequence encodes CASSATGTSQETQYF.

This clone was picked up many times. This chain joins TRBV5-1 and TRBJ1-2; D is undetermined. The CDR3 contains 17 residues. The V end lost 0 bases, the J end lost 6 bases, and 21 bases lay between the germline ends. Germline V CDR1 and CDR2: SGHRS, YFSETQ. CDR3 sequence reads: CASSLGISGSGSDGYTF. For the CDR3, the DNA is TGCGCCAGCAGCTTGGGTATCTCGGGTTCGGGGTCGGATGGCTACACCTTC.

This chain connects TRBV28 to TRBJ2-3; maybe TRBD2 (6 bases). Per germline, CDR1 MDHEN and CDR2 SYDVKM. This CDR3 has 12 residues. Between the trimmed V and J ends, which lost 4 bases and 6 bases, there was a span of 8 bases. The CDR3, as DNA: TGTGCCAGCAGTTCGGGGAGGGATACGCAGTATTTT. Translated: CASSSGRDTQYF.

The chain couples TRBV5-4 to TRBJ2-1; TRBD1 agrees at 11 bases. Germline V gene lookup returns CDR1 SGHNT and CDR2 YYREEE (reference sequence). CDR3 length: 16 residues. Trimming cost V 3 bases and J 7 bases; bases outside gene matches: 9. In DNA, the CDR3 is TGTGCCAGCAGCTCCCCCGGGACAGGGGGATTGAATGAGCAGTTCTTC. Its translation: CASSSPGTGGLNEQFF. The full variable domain, in which reference TRBV5-4 and TRBJ2-1 provide the parts outside the CDR3, is ETGVTQSPTHLIKTRGQQVTLRCSSQSGHNTVSWYQQALGQGPQFIFQYYREEENGRGNFPPRFSGLQFPNYSSELNVNALELDDSALYLCASSSPGTGGLNEQFFGPGTRLTVL.

Regarding this clone: A much bigger clone sits one base away, suggesting this may be a read error. The sample contains more than one DNA sequence encoding this CDR3. The chain uses TRBV5-1 and TRBJ2-6; no clear D gene. The CDR3 covers 14 residues. V was shortened by 4 bases and J by 4 bases, with 9 bases between the two germline ends. Germline V CDR1 and CDR2: SGHRS, YFSETQ. As DNA, the CDR3 is TGCGCCAGCAGCCTGGTTGAGGGGGCCAACGTCCTGACTTTC. It is translated as CASSLVEGANVLTF.

The CDR3 region is CASSQGSGSGELFF. The CDR3 nucleotides read TGCGCCAGCAGCCAAGGTTCGGGCTCCGGGGAGCTGTTTTTT. This chain connects TRBV4-3 to TRBJ2-2, with unresolved D. Trimming took 1 base from V and 6 from J, leaving 9 bases between them. The germline V gene encodes CDR1 LGHNA and CDR2 YSLEER. CDR3 length equals 14 residues.

The rearrangement links TRBV2 to TRBJ1-1; TRBD1 agrees at 9 bases. The CDR3 extends over 14 amino acids. Germline values: CDR1 SNHLY, CDR2 FYNNEI. V lost 5 bases and J lost 1; bases outside the gene matches: 2. The CDR3 coding sequence is TGTGCCAGCAGTTCACAGGGGGCGAACACTGAAGCTTTCTTT. Its protein is CASSSQGANTEAFF.

This chain links TRBV7-2 with TRBJ2-2; D not certain. CDR3 size: 14 residues. V lost 2 bases and J lost 6, with 10 bases in between. Germline lookup yields CDR1 SGHTA and CDR2 FQGNSA. In nucleotides, the CDR3 is TGTGCCAGCAGCTTATCTTACGGCCCCGGGGAGCTGTTTTTT. Translating it yields CASSLSYGPGELFF.

The gene calls are TRBV6-1 and TRBJ2-5; D is unresolved. Between the trimmed V and J ends, which lost 3 bases and 7 bases, there was a span of 12 bases. Germline V lookup: CDR1 MNHNS, CDR2 SASEGT. CDR3 length: 13 residues. The CDR3 region has the DNA TGTGCCAGCAGTGAGGATCCTCAGCTGACCCAGTACTTC. Its protein product is CASSEDPQLTQYF.

V is TRBV9 and J is TRBJ2-7; D gene unclear. This CDR3 is 15 amino acids long. The V end was cut by 0 bases, the J end by 2 bases, with 12 bases between. Per germline, CDR1 SGDLS and CDR2 YYNGEE. The CDR3 DNA reads TGTGCCAGCAGCGTAGATGCCAGCCAGGCCTACGAGCAGTACTTC. Translation: CASSVDASQAYEQYF.

CDR3 amino acids: CASSKTGFSGNTIYF. The CDR3 nucleotides read TGTGCCAGCAGCAAGACAGGCTTCTCTGGAAACACCATATATTTT. The chain is built from TRBV7-9 and TRBJ1-3; possibly TRBD1 for D (6 bases). This CDR3 is 15 amino acids long. The V end lost 5 bases, the J end lost 0 bases, and 11 bases lay between the germline ends. Germline lookup yields CDR1 SEHNR and CDR2 FQNEAQ (reference sequence).

The rearrangement links TRBV7-2 to TRBJ2-7; possible D gene TRBD2, 7 bases. V was clipped by 6 bases and J by 7 bases, with 22 bases between them. The CDR3 loop spans 15 amino acids. Germline CDR1 SGHTA, CDR2 FQGNSA. CDR3 DNA sequence: TGTGCCAGCAGTCCGTGGGGGGGCGCTCTTGAAGAGCAGTACTTC. Translating it yields CASSPWGGALEEQYF.

This clone has a single count. The J gene is TRBJ1-2, the V gene TRBV13; D not resolved. This CDR3 is built from 13 residues. V lost 6 bases, J lost 1 base, and 9 bases lay in between. Looked up from germline, CDR1 is PRHDT and CDR2 is FYEKMQ (reference sequence). The CDR3 loop reads CASRRTVNYGYTF. As DNA, the CDR3 is TGTGCCAGCAGACGAACAGTTAACTATGGCTACACCTTC.